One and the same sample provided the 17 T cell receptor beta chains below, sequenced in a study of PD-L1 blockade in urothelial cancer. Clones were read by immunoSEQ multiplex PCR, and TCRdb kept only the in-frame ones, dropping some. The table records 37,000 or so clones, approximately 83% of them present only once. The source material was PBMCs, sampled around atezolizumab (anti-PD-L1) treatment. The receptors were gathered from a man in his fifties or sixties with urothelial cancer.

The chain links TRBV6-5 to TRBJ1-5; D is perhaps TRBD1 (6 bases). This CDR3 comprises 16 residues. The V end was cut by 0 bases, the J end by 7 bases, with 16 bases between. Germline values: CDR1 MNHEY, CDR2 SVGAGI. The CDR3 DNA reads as TGTGCCAGCAGTTACTCGCGAGGGGGTTCATTACAGCCCCAGCATTTT. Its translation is CASSYSRGGSLQPQHF.

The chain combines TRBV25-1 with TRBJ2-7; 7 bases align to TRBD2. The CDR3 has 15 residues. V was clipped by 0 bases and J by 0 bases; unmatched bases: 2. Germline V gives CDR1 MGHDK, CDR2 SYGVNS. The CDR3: CASSEYGGGSYEQYF. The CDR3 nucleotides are TGTGCCAGCAGTGAATACGGCGGGGGCTCCTACGAGCAGTACTTC.

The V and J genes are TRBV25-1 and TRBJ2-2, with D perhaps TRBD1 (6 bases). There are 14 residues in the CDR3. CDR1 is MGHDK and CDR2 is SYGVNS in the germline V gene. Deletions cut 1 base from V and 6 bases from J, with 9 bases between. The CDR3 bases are TGTGCCAGCAGTGAATTGGCAGGGGCCGGGGAGCTGTTTTTT. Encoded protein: CASSELAGAGELFF.

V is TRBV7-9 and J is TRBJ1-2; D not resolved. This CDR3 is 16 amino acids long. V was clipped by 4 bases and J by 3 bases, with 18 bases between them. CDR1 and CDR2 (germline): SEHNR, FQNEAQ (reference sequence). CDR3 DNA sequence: TGTGCCAGCAGCTCTTTAATCTCGAGTGAGGACTATGGCTACACCTTC. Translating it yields CASSSLISSEDYGYTF.

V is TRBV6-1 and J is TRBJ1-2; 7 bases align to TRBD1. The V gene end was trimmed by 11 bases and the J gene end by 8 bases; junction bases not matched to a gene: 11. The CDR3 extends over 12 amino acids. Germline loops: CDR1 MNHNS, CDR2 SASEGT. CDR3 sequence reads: CAVALGGWGYTF. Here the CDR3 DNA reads TGTGCCGTTGCCCTAGGGGGCTGGGGCTACACCTTC.

The CDR3 is CASSLKGQGNNSPLHF. CDR3 bases: TGTGCCAGCAGTTTAAAAGGACAGGGGAACAATTCACCCCTCCACTTT. This chain links TRBV27 with TRBJ1-6; 9 nucleotides line up with TRBD1. Trimming took 2 bases from V and 7 from J; bases not matched to a gene: 6. The CDR3 is made up of 16 amino acids. Germline values: CDR1 MNHEY, CDR2 SMNVEV (reference sequence).

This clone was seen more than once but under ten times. Here the CDR3 DNA reads TGTGCCAGCAGTAAGACAGGGGGCGCGGACACCGGGGAGCTGTTTTTT. This encodes CASSKTGGADTGELFF. The chain couples TRBV2 to TRBJ2-2; TRBD1 agrees at 10 bases. CDR1 and CDR2 (germline): SNHLY, FYNNEI. The CDR3 is 16 residues long. V shed 5 bases and J 3 bases; nucleotides not matched to a gene: 6.

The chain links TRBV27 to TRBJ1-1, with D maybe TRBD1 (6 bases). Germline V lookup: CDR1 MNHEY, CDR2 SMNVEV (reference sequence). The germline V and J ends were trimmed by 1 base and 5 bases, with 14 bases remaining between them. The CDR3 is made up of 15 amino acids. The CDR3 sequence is CASSLLGGRYTEAFF. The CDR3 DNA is TGTGCCAGCAGTTTATTAGGGGGAAGGTATACTGAAGCTTTCTTT.

CDR3: CSVENTGNTEAFF. Written as DNA, the CDR3 is TGCAGCGTTGAAAACACAGGGAACACTGAAGCTTTCTTT. This chain links TRBV29-1 with TRBJ1-1, with D possibly being TRBD1 (5 bases). CDR1 and CDR2 (germline): SQVTM, ANQGSEA. The CDR3 spans 13 residues. Between the trimmed V and J ends, which lost 2 bases and 1 base, there was a span of 8 bases. Full variable domain (rest looked up from reference TRBV29-1 and TRBJ1-1): SAVISQKPSRDICQRGTSLTIQCQVDSQVTMMFWYRQQPGQSLTLIATANQGSEATYESGFVIDKFPISRPNLTFSTLTVSNMSPEDSSIYLCSVENTGNTEAFFGQGTRLTVV.

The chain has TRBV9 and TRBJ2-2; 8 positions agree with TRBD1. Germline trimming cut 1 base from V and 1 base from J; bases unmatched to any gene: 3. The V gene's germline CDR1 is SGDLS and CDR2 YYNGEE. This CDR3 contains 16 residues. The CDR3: CASSVTGTGNTGELFF. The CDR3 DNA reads TGTGCCAGCAGCGTAACCGGGACAGGGAACACCGGGGAGCTGTTTTTT.

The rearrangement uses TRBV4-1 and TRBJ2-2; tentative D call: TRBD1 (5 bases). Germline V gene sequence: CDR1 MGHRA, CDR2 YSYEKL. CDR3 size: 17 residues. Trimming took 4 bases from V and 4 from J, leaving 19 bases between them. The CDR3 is CASSLSQGLKGTGELFF. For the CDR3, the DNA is TGCGCCAGCAGCCTAAGCCAGGGCCTGAAGGGCACCGGGGAGCTGTTTTTT.

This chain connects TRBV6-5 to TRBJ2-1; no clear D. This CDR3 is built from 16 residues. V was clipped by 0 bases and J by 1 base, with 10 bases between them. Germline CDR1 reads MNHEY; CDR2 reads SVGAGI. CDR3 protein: CASSYSSGSSYNEQFF. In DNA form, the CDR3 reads TGTGCCAGCAGTTACTCATCCGGGTCATCCTACAATGAGCAGTTCTTC.

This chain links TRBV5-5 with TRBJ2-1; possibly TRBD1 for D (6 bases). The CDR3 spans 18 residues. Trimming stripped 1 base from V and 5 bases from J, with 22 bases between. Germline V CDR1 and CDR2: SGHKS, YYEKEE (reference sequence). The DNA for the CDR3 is TGTGCCAGCAGCTTGTCTACAGGGAGCCCCGCCGTCCACAATGAGCAGTTCTTC. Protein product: CASSLSTGSPAVHNEQFF.

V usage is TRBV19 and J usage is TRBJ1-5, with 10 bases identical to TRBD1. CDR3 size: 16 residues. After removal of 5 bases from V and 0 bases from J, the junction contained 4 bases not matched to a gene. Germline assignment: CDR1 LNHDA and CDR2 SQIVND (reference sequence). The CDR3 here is CASSPRDRGSNQPQHF. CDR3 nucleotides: TGTGCCAGTAGTCCAAGGGACAGGGGTAGCAATCAGCCCCAGCATTTT.

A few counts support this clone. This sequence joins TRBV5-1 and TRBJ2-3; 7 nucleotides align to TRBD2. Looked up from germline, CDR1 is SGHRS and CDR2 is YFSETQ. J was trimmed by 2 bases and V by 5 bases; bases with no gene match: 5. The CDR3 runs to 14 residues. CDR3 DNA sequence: TGCGCCAGCAGGCCTAGCGGCGACACAGATACGCAGTATTTT. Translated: CASRPSGDTDTQYF.

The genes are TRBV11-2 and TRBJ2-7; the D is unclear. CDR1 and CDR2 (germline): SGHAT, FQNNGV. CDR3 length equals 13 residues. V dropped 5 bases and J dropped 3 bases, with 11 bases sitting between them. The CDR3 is CASSPSGVYEQYF. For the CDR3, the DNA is TGTGCCAGCAGCCCCTCCGGAGTCTACGAGCAGTACTTC. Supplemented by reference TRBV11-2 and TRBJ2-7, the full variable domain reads EAGVAQSPRYKIIEKRQSVAFWCNPISGHATLYWYQQILGQGPKLLIQFQNNGVVDDSQLPKDRFSAERLKGVDSTLKIQPAKLEDSAVYLCASSPSGVYEQYFGPGTRLTVT.

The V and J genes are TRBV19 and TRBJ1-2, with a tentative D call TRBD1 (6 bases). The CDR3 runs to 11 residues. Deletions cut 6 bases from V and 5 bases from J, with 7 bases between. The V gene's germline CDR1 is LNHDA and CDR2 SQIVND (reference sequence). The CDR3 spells CASSGQYGYTF. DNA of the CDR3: TGTGCCAGTAGCGGACAGTATGGCTACACCTTC.